These 18 T cell receptor beta chains were all obtained from the same sample, sequenced in a study of breast tumors, draining lymph nodes, adjacent tissues. From the multiplex PCR reads, TCRdb called clonotypes with MiXCR, one entry per CDR3 protein. The sample lists around 250,000 distinct CDR3 sequences, less than 45% seen once, with about 3.3% in the top ten. Breast cancer patients provided tissue from their axillary draining lymph nodes. The sample taken for sequencing was axillary lymph node tissue. The receptor source for this set is a female donor with breast cancer. Some clones in this sample may be carry-over from other donors' samples.

Many counts were recorded for this clonotype. The chain joins TRBV7-8 to TRBJ1-4, with 9 bases aligning to TRBD1. CDR1 and CDR2 from the germline V gene are SGHVS and FQNEAQ. The CDR3 extends over 14 amino acids. V lost 4 bases, J lost 8 bases, and 5 bases stayed unmatched. The CDR3 region has the DNA TGTGCCAGCAGCTCACAGGGGGCGGGCGAAAAACTGTTTTTT. This encodes CASSSQGAGEKLFF. The variable domain in full, completed from reference TRBV7-8 and TRBJ1-4, reads GAGVSQSPRYKVAKRGQDVALRCDPISGHVSLFWYQQALGQGPEFLTYFQNEAQLDKSGLPSDRFFAERPEGSVSTLKIQRTQQEDSAVYLCASSSQGAGEKLFFGSGTQLSVL.

The table lists this clonotype with many counts. The chain employs TRBV6-1 and TRBJ1-4; 7 bases line up with TRBD1. The V and J ends lost 2 bases and 4 bases, in that order; junction bases with no gene match: 4. Germline CDR1 is MNHNS and CDR2 is SASEGT. This CDR3 is 15 amino acids long. CDR3 protein: CASSENRGGNEKLFF. The DNA for the CDR3 is TGTGCCAGCAGTGAAAACAGGGGTGGTAATGAAAAACTGTTTTTT.

As for this clonotype: A read error is possible here, since a much larger clone lies one base away. The rearrangement uses TRBV12-5 and TRBJ2-3; no clear D. V dropped 3 bases and J dropped 6 bases, with 4 bases sitting between them. CDR3 length: 11 residues. Germline V gene lookup returns CDR1 LGHNT and CDR2 FRNRAP. For the CDR3, the DNA is TGTGCTAGTGGTTTAAGGGATACGCAGTATTTT. This sequence encodes CASGLRDTQYF.

The genes are TRBV29-1 and TRBJ2-7, with 9 bases matching TRBD1. Germline V lookup: CDR1 SQVTM, CDR2 ANQGSEA. V lost 8 bases to trimming and J lost 6 bases; unmatched junction nucleotides: 11. The CDR3 covers 13 residues. The CDR3 loop reads CSSVPGQGSEQYF. CDR3 nucleotides: TGCAGCTCCGTCCCGGGACAGGGTAGCGAGCAGTACTTC.

This clonotype was seen ten or more times. This chain uses TRBV19 with TRBJ2-3, with 7 bases fitting TRBD1. The germline gives CDR1 LNHDA, CDR2 SQIVND (reference sequence). Germline trimming cut 6 bases from V and 5 bases from J; bases unmatched to any gene: 8. The CDR3 consists of 14 residues. CDR3 region: CASSDRAKGDTQYF. The DNA for the CDR3 is TGTGCCAGTAGCGACAGGGCGAAAGGAGATACGCAGTATTTT.

The chain couples TRBV20-1 to TRBJ1-1; 9 nucleotides agree with TRBD1. CDR1 DFQATT and CDR2 SNEGSKA come from the germline V gene (reference sequence). The CDR3 runs to 15 residues. V shed 4 bases, J shed 4 bases, and the junction held 10 bases outside the gene matches. The CDR3: CSATKTGQGGTEAFF. The CDR3 DNA is TGCAGTGCTACTAAGACGGGACAGGGTGGCACTGAAGCTTTCTTT.

This clonotype turned up a few times. The J gene is TRBJ2-5, the V gene TRBV28; 7 positions agree with TRBD2. J lost 4 bases, V lost 4 bases, and 6 bases had no gene match. The V gene's germline CDR1 is MDHEN and CDR2 SYDVKM. The CDR3 is made up of 14 amino acids. The chain's CDR3 is CASSSVQRGETQYF. CDR3 bases: TGTGCCAGCAGTTCGGTCCAGCGGGGAGAGACCCAGTACTTC.

To note about this clonotype: This may come from a read error, since a much larger clone is one base off. The rearrangement links TRBV7-6 to TRBJ2-3; 13 bases line up with TRBD2. The CDR3 totals 17 residues. CDR1 is SGHVS and CDR2 is FNYEAQ in the germline V gene. The CDR3 DNA follows: TGTGCCAGCAGGCCGGGACTAGCGGGACTCTGGACAGATCCGCAGTATTTT. This encodes CASRPGLAGLWTDPQYF.

This clonotype was seen at least ten times. The chain is built from TRBV19 and TRBJ1-4, with D unresolved. The CDR3 is 13 residues long. CDR1 is LNHDA and CDR2 is SQIVND in the germline V gene (reference sequence). V lost 6 bases, J lost 3 bases, and 8 bases lay in between. In DNA, the CDR3 is TGTGCCAGTAGCGGCGGGGCTAATGAAAAACTGTTTTTT. This sequence encodes CASSGGANEKLFF. Based on the CDR3 plus reference TRBV19 and TRBJ1-4, the full variable domain is DGGITQSPKYLFRKEGQNVTLSCEQNLNHDAMYWYRQDPGQGLRLIYYSQIVNDFQKGDIAEGYSVSREKKESFPLTVTSAQKNPTAFYLCASSGGANEKLFFGSGTQLSVL.

This clonotype was observed many times. The chain recombines TRBV7-9 with TRBJ2-3; tentative D call: TRBD1 (6 bases). CDR3 size: 13 residues. Germline CDR1 reads SEHNR; CDR2 reads FQNEAQ (reference sequence). V shed 6 bases and J shed 0 bases, with 7 bases lying between them. CDR3 residues: CASRQGSTDTQYF. The CDR3 coding sequence is TGTGCCAGCAGGCAGGGGAGCACAGATACGCAGTATTTT.

The chain uses TRBV5-1 and TRBJ1-1; D gene unclear. Trimming cost V 2 bases and J 0 bases, with 5 bases left between them. In germline, CDR1 is SGHRS, CDR2 YFSETQ. The CDR3 runs 13 residues. CDR3 amino acids: CASSFRLNTEAFF. The CDR3 DNA reads TGCGCCAGCAGCTTCAGACTGAACACTGAAGCTTTCTTT.

At least ten counts were recorded for this clonotype. V is TRBV5-8 and J is TRBJ1-2; 10 positions match TRBD1. CDR3 size: 15 residues. Germline-derived CDR1 and CDR2 are SGHTS and YDEGEE. V lost 0 bases and J lost 4; bases outside the gene matches: 3. The chain's CDR3 is CASSLGGQGLYGYTF. The CDR3 DNA is TGTGCCAGCAGCTTGGGGGGACAGGGGCTCTATGGCTACACCTTC.

This clonotype was detected once. The chain links TRBV19 to TRBJ1-5; 9 nucleotides agree with TRBD1. This CDR3 region has 14 residues. CDR1 LNHDA and CDR2 SQIVND come from the germline V gene (reference sequence). Trimming removed 2 bases from V and 7 bases from J; junction bases left unmatched: 3. CDR3 protein: CASSIPGQGQPQHF. The CDR3 nucleotides are TGTGCCAGTAGTATACCGGGACAGGGACAGCCCCAGCATTTT. Full variable domain (outside the CDR3, taken from reference TRBV19 and TRBJ1-5): DGGITQSPKYLFRKEGQNVTLSCEQNLNHDAMYWYRQDPGQGLRLIYYSQIVNDFQKGDIAEGYSVSREKKESFPLTVTSAQKNPTAFYLCASSIPGQGQPQHFGDGTRLSIL.

This chain connects TRBV5-1 to TRBJ1-3; maybe TRBD1 (6 bases). The germline V gene has CDR1 SGHRS and CDR2 YFSETQ. The germline V and J ends were trimmed by 2 bases and 4 bases, with 10 bases remaining between them. This CDR3 has 14 residues. The CDR3: CASSLQGSGNTIYF. For the CDR3, the DNA is TGCGCCAGCAGCTTACAGGGATCCGGAAACACCATATATTTT.

This sequence joins TRBV27 and TRBJ1-2; the D gene is possibly TRBD1 (6 bases). Between the trimmed V and J ends, which lost 4 bases and 5 bases, there was a span of 8 bases. Germline V CDR1 and CDR2: MNHEY, SMNVEV (reference sequence). The CDR3 is 12 amino acids. CDR3: CASSSTGYGYTF. The CDR3 DNA reads TGTGCCAGCAGTTCTACAGGGTATGGCTACACCTTC.

There are many counts of this clonotype. V usage is TRBV12-3 or TRBV12-4 and J usage is TRBJ1-2; 7 positions agree with TRBD1. This CDR3 region has 14 residues. V lost 5 bases, J lost 5 bases, and 8 bases stayed unmatched. In DNA, the CDR3 is TGTGCCAGCAGTCAAGGGACAGCAGGATATGGCTACACCTTC. Encoded protein: CASSQGTAGYGYTF.

The genes are TRBV20-1 and TRBJ1-2; 7 bases map to TRBD1. After removal of 4 bases from V and 5 bases from J, the junction contained 4 bases not matched to a gene. The CDR3 loop spans 12 amino acids. Germline CDR1 and CDR2: DFQATT and SNEGSKA (reference sequence). The CDR3 DNA follows: TGCAGTGCTACCGGGACAGTTTATGGCTACACCTTC. It translates to CSATGTVYGYTF.

This clonotype was found many times. The V and J genes are TRBV3-1 and TRBJ2-5; no definite D call. CDR1 is LGHDT, CDR2 YNNKEL, per germline (reference sequence). The CDR3 loop spans 14 amino acids. With 0 bases removed from V and 4 bases from J, the gap between germline ends came to 9 bases. The CDR3: CASSQEAQIETQYF. The CDR3 DNA follows: TGTGCCAGCAGCCAAGAGGCCCAGATAGAGACCCAGTACTTC.